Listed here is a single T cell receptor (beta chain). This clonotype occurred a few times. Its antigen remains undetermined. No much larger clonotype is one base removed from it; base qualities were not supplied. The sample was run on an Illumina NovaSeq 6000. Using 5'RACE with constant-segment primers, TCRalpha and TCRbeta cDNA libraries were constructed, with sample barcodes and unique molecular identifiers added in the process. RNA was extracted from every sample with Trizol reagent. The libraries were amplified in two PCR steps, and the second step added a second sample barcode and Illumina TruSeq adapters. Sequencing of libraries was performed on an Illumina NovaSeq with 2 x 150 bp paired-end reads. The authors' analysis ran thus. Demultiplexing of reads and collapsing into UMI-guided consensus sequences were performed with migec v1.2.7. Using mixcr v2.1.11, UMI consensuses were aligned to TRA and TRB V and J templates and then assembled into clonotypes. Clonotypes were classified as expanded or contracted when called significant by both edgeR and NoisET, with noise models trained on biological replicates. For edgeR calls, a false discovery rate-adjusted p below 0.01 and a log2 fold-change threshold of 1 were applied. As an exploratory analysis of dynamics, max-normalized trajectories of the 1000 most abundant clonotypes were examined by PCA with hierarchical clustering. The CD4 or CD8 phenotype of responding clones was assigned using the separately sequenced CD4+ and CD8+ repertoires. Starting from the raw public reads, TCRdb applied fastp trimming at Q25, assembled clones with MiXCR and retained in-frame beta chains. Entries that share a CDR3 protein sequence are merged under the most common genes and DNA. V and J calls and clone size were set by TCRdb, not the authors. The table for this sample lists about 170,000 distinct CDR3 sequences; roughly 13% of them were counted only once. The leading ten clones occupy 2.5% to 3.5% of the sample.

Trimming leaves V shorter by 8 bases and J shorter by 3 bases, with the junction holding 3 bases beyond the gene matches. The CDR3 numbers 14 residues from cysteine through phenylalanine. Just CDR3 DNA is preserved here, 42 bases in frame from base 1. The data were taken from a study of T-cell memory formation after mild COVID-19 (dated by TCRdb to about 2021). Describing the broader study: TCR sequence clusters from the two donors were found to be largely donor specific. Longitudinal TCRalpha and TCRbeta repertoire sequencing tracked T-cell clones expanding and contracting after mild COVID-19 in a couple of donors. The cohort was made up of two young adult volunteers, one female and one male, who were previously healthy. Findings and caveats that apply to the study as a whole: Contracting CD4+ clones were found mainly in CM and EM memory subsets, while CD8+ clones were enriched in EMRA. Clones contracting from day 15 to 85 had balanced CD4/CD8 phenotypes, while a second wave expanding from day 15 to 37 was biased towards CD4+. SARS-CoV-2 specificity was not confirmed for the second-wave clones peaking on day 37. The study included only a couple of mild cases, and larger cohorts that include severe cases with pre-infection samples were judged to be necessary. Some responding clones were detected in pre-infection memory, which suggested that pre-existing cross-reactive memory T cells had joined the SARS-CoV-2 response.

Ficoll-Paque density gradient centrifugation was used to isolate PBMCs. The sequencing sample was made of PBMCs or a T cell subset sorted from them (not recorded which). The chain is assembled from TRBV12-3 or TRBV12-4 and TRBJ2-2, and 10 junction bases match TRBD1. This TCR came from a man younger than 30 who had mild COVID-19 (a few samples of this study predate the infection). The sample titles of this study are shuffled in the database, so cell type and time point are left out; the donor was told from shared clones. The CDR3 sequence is CASQTGGYTGELFF. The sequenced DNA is TGTGCCAGCCAGACAGGGGGCTACACCGGGGAGCTGTTTTTT.